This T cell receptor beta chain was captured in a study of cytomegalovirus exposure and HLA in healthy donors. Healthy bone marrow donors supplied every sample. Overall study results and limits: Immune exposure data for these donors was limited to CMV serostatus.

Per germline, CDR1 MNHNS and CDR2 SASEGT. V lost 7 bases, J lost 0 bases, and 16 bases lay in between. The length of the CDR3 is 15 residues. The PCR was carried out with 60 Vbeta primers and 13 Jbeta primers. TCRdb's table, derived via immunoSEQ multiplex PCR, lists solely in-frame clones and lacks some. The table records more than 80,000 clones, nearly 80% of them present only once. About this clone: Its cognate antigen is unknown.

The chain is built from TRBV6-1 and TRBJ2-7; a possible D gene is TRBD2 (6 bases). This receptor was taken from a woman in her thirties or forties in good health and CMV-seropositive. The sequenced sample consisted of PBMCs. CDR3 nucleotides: TGTGCCAGCACCGTTAGCGGTTATTCCTCCTACGAGCAGTACTTC. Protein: CASTVSGYSSYEQYF.